The 30 T cell receptor beta chains in this list originate from one sample, sequenced in a study of shared clonotypes between healthy human individuals (dated by TCRdb to about 2020). Receptor libraries were prepared by the immunoSEQ multiplex PCR assay. TCRdb holds this immuneACCESS table with in-frame rearrangements only. Some clones are missing; in checked studies, unresolved V genes explain under half, and the rest has no known cause. The sample contains about 2.4 million clones, 90% to 95% of them found a single time. Jointly, the top ten make up roughly 0.14% of the sample. Input material: naive CD4+ T cells sorted from blood. What the cell subset or site label conveys for this sample: CD45RA+ positively selected. The receptors shown here come from a man between 18 and 29 years old in good health.

The CDR3 loop reads CASSLPFPGQTSNQPQHF. In DNA, the CDR3 is TGTGCCAGTAGTCTCCCTTTTCCGGGACAGACAAGCAATCAGCCCCAGCATTTT. The V and J genes are TRBV19 and TRBJ1-5; the match to TRBD1 covers 7 bases. Germline V gene sequence: CDR1 LNHDA, CDR2 SQIVND (reference sequence). The CDR3 is 18 residues long. Trimming took 5 bases from V and 1 from J; bases not matched to a gene: 14.

The J gene is TRBJ2-7, the V gene TRBV6-6; no clear D gene. There are 13 residues in the CDR3. The V gene's germline CDR1 is MNHNY and CDR2 SVGAGI (reference sequence). Trimming stripped 0 bases from V and 5 bases from J, with 8 bases between. CDR3 protein: CASSYSIENEQYF. CDR3 nucleotide sequence: TGTGCCAGCAGTTACTCAATAGAAAACGAGCAGTACTTC.

The chain has TRBV15 and TRBJ1-1, with a weak D call TRBD1 (5 bases). Trimming took off 4 bases at V and 1 base at J, with 7 bases between the two ends. The germline V gene has CDR1 LNHNV and CDR2 YYDKDF (reference sequence). The CDR3 sequence is 13 residues long. The CDR3 loop reads CATSIRANTEAFF. For the CDR3, the DNA is TGTGCCACCAGCATCAGGGCGAACACTGAAGCTTTCTTT.

The chain employs TRBV10-3 and TRBJ2-2; D gene unclear. The CDR3 has 12 residues. V was trimmed by 5 bases and J by 4 bases, leaving 5 bases between them. From germline, CDR1 is ENHRY and CDR2 SYGVKD. The CDR3 DNA sequence: TGTGCCATCAGTCGTACCACCGGGGAGCTGTTTTTT. Encoded protein: CAISRTTGELFF.

J is TRBJ2-7 and V is TRBV11-2, with 10 bases that match TRBD1. Germline V CDR1 and CDR2: SGHAT, FQNNGV. V shed 3 bases and J 3 bases; nucleotides not matched to a gene: 5. This CDR3 has 15 residues. The CDR3 region has the DNA TGTGCCAGCAGCTTGACGACAGGGGGCGGCTACGAGCAGTACTTC. This sequence encodes CASSLTTGGGYEQYF.

This clone occurred once. The chain recombines TRBV9 with TRBJ2-1; 9 positions agree with TRBD2. V lost 0 bases to trimming and J lost 1 base; unmatched junction nucleotides: 11. This CDR3 contains 19 residues. The germline CDR1 and CDR2 sequences are SGDLS and YYNGEE. CDR3 residues: CASSVERETSGISYNEQFF. CDR3 DNA: TGTGCCAGCAGCGTAGAGCGGGAGACTAGCGGTATATCCTACAATGAGCAGTTCTTC.

The rearrangement uses TRBV7-8 and TRBJ2-1; 8 nucleotides line up with TRBD2. Germline V CDR1 and CDR2: SGHVS, FQNEAQ. V was clipped by 8 bases and J by 0 bases; unmatched bases: 9. The CDR3 spans 16 residues. The CDR3 spells CASLLAGLSSYNEQFF. CDR3 nucleotides: TGTGCCAGCCTGCTAGCGGGCCTGAGCTCCTACAATGAGCAGTTCTTC. Using reference TRBV7-8 and TRBJ2-1 for the parts outside the CDR3, the full variable domain is GAGVSQSPRYKVAKRGQDVALRCDPISGHVSLFWYQQALGQGPEFLTYFQNEAQLDKSGLPSDRFFAERPEGSVSTLKIQRTQQEDSAVYLCASLLAGLSSYNEQFFGPGTRLTVL.

This chain joins TRBV4-2 and TRBJ2-7; D gene ambiguous. V shed 0 bases and J shed 3 bases, with 9 bases lying between them. Germline CDR1 reads LGHNA; CDR2 reads YNFKEQ. CDR3 length: 14 residues. CDR3 residues: CASSQEVINYEQYF. As DNA, the CDR3 is TGTGCCAGCAGCCAAGAAGTCATCAACTACGAGCAGTACTTC.

The genes are TRBV6-1 and TRBJ2-5; the D is unclear. The CDR3 runs to 12 residues. Germline V gene data show CDR1 as MNHNS and CDR2 as SASEGT. The V end was cut by 6 bases, the J end by 3 bases, with 8 bases between. CDR3 sequence (DNA): TGTGCCAGCAGCCATGGAGAAGAGACCCAGTACTTC. It encodes CASSHGEETQYF.

In nucleotides, the CDR3 is TGTGCCAGCAGTTTAACCGGGATCCTGCCCCTTTATGGCTACACCTTC. It translates to CASSLTGILPLYGYTF. The chain links TRBV27 to TRBJ1-2; D call uncertain. CDR1 and CDR2 from the germline V gene are MNHEY and SMNVEV (reference sequence). Trimming pared 2 bases from V and 5 bases from J, leaving 18 bases between. The CDR3 length is 16 residues.

The chain employs TRBV19 and TRBJ1-3; 11 nucleotides align to TRBD1. The CDR3 runs to 17 residues. The germline CDR1 and CDR2 sequences are LNHDA and SQIVND (reference sequence). V lost 3 bases, J lost 4 bases, and 8 bases stayed unmatched. The CDR3 region is CASSMPGQGALGNTIYF. The CDR3 coding sequence is TGTGCCAGTAGTATGCCCGGACAGGGGGCGCTGGGAAACACCATATATTTT.

The chain has TRBV5-1 and TRBJ2-2; D possibly matches TRBD1 or TRBD2 (5 bases each). This CDR3 spans 15 amino acids. V was trimmed by 4 bases and J by 2 bases, leaving 12 bases between them. The V gene's germline CDR1 is SGHRS and CDR2 YFSETQ. CDR3 DNA sequence: TGCGCCAGCAGCGTGGGACGGCCCAACACCGGGGAGCTGTTTTTT. This encodes CASSVGRPNTGELFF.

The DNA for the CDR3 is TGTGCCAGCAGCTTAGACAGGGAGGGGAATCAGCCCCAGCATTTT. This gives the protein CASSLDREGNQPQHF. The J gene is TRBJ1-5, the V gene TRBV7-2, with D maybe TRBD1 (6 bases). CDR1 and CDR2 from the germline V gene are SGHTA and FQGNSA. V shed 1 base and J shed 4 bases, with 11 bases lying between them. The CDR3 extends over 15 amino acids.

V and J are TRBV28 and TRBJ2-2, with unresolved D. Per germline, CDR1 MDHEN and CDR2 SYDVKM. The CDR3 covers 16 residues. Trimming removed 6 bases at V and 3 bases at J, with 17 bases between. Here the CDR3 reads CASSGGRQVYTGELFF. The CDR3 DNA sequence: TGTGCCAGCAGCGGCGGTCGGCAGGTCTACACCGGGGAGCTGTTTTTT.

This clone was counted a single time. The rearrangement uses TRBV18 and TRBJ1-1, with D possibly TRBD1 on 6 matching bases. The CDR3 covers 14 residues. Trimming took 4 bases from V and 4 from J, leaving 13 bases between them. Germline CDR1 is KGHSH and CDR2 is LQKENI. The CDR3 coding sequence is TGTGCCAGCTCACAAGAGGGGGAGAGCACTGAAGCTTTCTTT. Translation: CASSQEGESTEAFF.

The V call is TRBV6-5, the J call TRBJ1-2, with 9 bases lining up with TRBD1. Trimming at V came to 3 bases and at J to 8 bases, leaving 7 bases not matched to a gene. The CDR3 sequence is 14 residues long. Per germline, CDR1 MNHEY and CDR2 SVGAGI. The CDR3 nucleotides are TGTGCCAGCAGTTATGCGGGACAGGGAAGCGGCTACACCTTC. This gives the protein CASSYAGQGSGYTF.

The chain recombines TRBV10-3 with TRBJ2-6; TRBD1 might be the D (5 bases). Germline CDR1 ENHRY, CDR2 SYGVKD. The CDR3 covers 19 residues. The ends were cut back, 0 bases at V and 0 bases at J, with 15 bases in the middle. The CDR3 DNA follows: TGTGCCATCAGTGAGTCGACCAGGGCCATTAACTCTGGGGCCAACGTCCTGACTTTC. Translation: CAISESTRAINSGANVLTF.

This rearrangement joins TRBV7-2 to TRBJ2-1; D not resolved. The germline V gene has CDR1 SGHTA and CDR2 FQGNSA. V lost 1 base to trimming and J lost 6 bases, with 10 bases between them. This CDR3 region has 14 residues. In DNA form, the CDR3 reads TGTGCCAGCAGCTTAGGGGCTAACCCCAATGAGCAGTTCTTC. It encodes CASSLGANPNEQFF.

V usage is TRBV5-8 and J usage is TRBJ1-4; D uncertain. V was shortened by 0 bases and J by 4 bases, with 10 bases between the two germline ends. The CDR3 extends over 15 amino acids. CDR1 is SGHTS and CDR2 is YDEGEE in the germline V gene. CDR3 sequence (DNA): TGTGCCAGCAGCTTGGGTTTAGGCAGTAATGAAAAACTGTTTTTT. It codes for CASSLGLGSNEKLFF.

The chain has TRBV2 and TRBJ1-3, with TRBD1 matching 7 bases. V gave up 2 bases and J gave up 6 bases; unmatched junction bases: 4. The CDR3 is made up of 14 amino acids. CDR1 and CDR2 from the germline V gene are SNHLY and FYNNEI. In DNA form, the CDR3 reads TGTGCCAGCAGTGAAAGGGGGCTGAAAAACACCATATATTTT. Encoded protein: CASSERGLKNTIYF.

The chain carries TRBV6-5 and TRBJ2-1, with D unresolved. The CDR3 loop spans 16 amino acids. Germline-derived CDR1 and CDR2 are MNHEY and SVGAGI. The V end was cut by 4 bases, the J end by 1 base, with 14 bases between. CDR3 protein: CASSLGRLGSYNEQFF. For the CDR3, the DNA is TGTGCCAGCAGTTTGGGCCGCTTGGGGTCCTACAATGAGCAGTTCTTC.

This chain connects TRBV9 to TRBJ2-1; 10 bases are shared with TRBD2. The J segment lost 8 bases and the V segment lost 4 bases, leaving 12 bases of the junction unmatched. Germline CDR1 SGDLS, CDR2 YYNGEE. This CDR3 contains 16 residues. The CDR3 loop reads CASSPPPSGGAHEQFF. The CDR3 region has the DNA TGTGCCAGCAGCCCACCCCCAAGCGGGGGGGCCCATGAGCAGTTCTTC.

This clone occurred a few times. This chain connects TRBV2 to TRBJ2-1, with 13 positions matching TRBD2. Germline V gene sequence: CDR1 SNHLY, CDR2 FYNNEI. CDR3 size: 15 residues. V trimming: 6 bases; J trimming: 8 bases; junction bases outside the gene matches: 7. The CDR3 DNA reads as TGTGCCAGCAGGCCTACTAGCGGGGGGGCGTATGAGCAGTTCTTC. This codes for CASRPTSGGAYEQFF. The full variable domain, its missing parts supplied by reference TRBV2 and TRBJ2-1, is EPEVTQTPSHQVTQMGQEVILRCVPISNHLYFYWYRQILGQKVEFLVSFYNNEISEKSEIFDDQFSVERPDGSNFTLKIRSTKLEDSAMYFCASRPTSGGAYEQFFGPGTRLTVL.

V gene TRBV6-1 combines with J gene TRBJ2-5; weak D call: TRBD1 (5 bases). CDR3 length: 13 amino acids. V lost 8 bases to trimming and J lost 1 base, with 11 bases between them. Germline V lookup: CDR1 MNHNS, CDR2 SASEGT. CDR3 bases: TGTGCCAGCCGACAGCCCCTCCAAGAGACCCAGTACTTC. Translating it yields CASRQPLQETQYF.

The genes are TRBV14 and TRBJ2-2, with 9 bases lining up with TRBD1. The CDR3 has 18 residues. Germline V gene data show CDR1 as SGHDN and CDR2 as FVKESK. V shed 0 bases, J shed 1 base, and the junction held 6 bases outside the gene matches. In nucleotides, the CDR3 is TGTGCCAGCAGCCAAGATCTTTGGGGACAGGGGAACACCGGGGAGCTGTTTTTT. This sequence encodes CASSQDLWGQGNTGELFF.

This chain's CDR3 is CASIPRGNGGAYNEQFF. The CDR3 DNA follows: TGTGCCAGCATTCCCCGGGGCAACGGGGGTGCCTACAATGAGCAGTTCTTC. V gene TRBV5-4 combines with J gene TRBJ2-1; D might be TRBD2 (6 bases). V was pared by 6 bases and J by 2 bases, with 21 bases between. This CDR3 comprises 17 residues. Germline-derived CDR1 and CDR2 are SGHNT and YYREEE (reference sequence).

On this clone: The sample carries other DNA sequences with the same CDR3. For the CDR3, the DNA is TGTGCCAGCAGCGGGGGGACAGGAGCCTACGAGCAGTACTTC. Residues: CASSGGTGAYEQYF. The gene calls are TRBV6-1 and TRBJ2-7; a weak D match, TRBD1 (8 bases). Germline assignment: CDR1 MNHNS and CDR2 SASEGT. The V end lost 6 bases, the J end lost 2 bases, and 14 bases lay between the germline ends. The length of the CDR3 is 14 residues.

The chain links TRBV19 to TRBJ2-1; the match to TRBD2 covers 9 bases. Trimming at V came to 3 bases and at J to 4 bases, leaving 25 bases not matched to a gene. The CDR3 length is 22 residues. Germline V gene data show CDR1 as LNHDA and CDR2 as SQIVND (reference sequence). The CDR3 sequence: CASSMVGLAPFMLGVAYNEQFF. The CDR3 DNA sequence: TGTGCCAGTAGTATGGTGGGACTAGCTCCCTTTATGTTGGGTGTGGCGTACAATGAGCAGTTCTTC.

The chain joins TRBV5-6 to TRBJ1-3; unclear D gene. V was trimmed by 1 base and J by 2 bases, leaving 7 bases between them. Germline CDR1 reads SGHDT; CDR2 reads YYEEEE. The CDR3 contains 14 residues. The CDR3 region has the DNA TGTGCCAGCAGCTTGAGACATGCTGGAAACACCATATATTTT. Its protein product is CASSLRHAGNTIYF.

This clone occurred once. CDR3 coding DNA: TGTGCCAGCAGCCAGTTGGGACTAGCCCACACCGGGGAGCTGTTTTTT. Translated, it gives CASSQLGLAHTGELFF. The chain employs TRBV11-2 and TRBJ2-2, with 9 nucleotides matching TRBD2. V lost 5 bases and J lost 3; bases outside the gene matches: 7. The germline gives CDR1 SGHAT, CDR2 FQNNGV. The CDR3 sequence is 16 residues long. The whole variable domain, filled in from reference TRBV11-2 and TRBJ2-2, reads EAGVAQSPRYKIIEKRQSVAFWCNPISGHATLYWYQQILGQGPKLLIQFQNNGVVDDSQLPKDRFSAERLKGVDSTLKIQPAKLEDSAVYLCASSQLGLAHTGELFFGEGSRLTVL.